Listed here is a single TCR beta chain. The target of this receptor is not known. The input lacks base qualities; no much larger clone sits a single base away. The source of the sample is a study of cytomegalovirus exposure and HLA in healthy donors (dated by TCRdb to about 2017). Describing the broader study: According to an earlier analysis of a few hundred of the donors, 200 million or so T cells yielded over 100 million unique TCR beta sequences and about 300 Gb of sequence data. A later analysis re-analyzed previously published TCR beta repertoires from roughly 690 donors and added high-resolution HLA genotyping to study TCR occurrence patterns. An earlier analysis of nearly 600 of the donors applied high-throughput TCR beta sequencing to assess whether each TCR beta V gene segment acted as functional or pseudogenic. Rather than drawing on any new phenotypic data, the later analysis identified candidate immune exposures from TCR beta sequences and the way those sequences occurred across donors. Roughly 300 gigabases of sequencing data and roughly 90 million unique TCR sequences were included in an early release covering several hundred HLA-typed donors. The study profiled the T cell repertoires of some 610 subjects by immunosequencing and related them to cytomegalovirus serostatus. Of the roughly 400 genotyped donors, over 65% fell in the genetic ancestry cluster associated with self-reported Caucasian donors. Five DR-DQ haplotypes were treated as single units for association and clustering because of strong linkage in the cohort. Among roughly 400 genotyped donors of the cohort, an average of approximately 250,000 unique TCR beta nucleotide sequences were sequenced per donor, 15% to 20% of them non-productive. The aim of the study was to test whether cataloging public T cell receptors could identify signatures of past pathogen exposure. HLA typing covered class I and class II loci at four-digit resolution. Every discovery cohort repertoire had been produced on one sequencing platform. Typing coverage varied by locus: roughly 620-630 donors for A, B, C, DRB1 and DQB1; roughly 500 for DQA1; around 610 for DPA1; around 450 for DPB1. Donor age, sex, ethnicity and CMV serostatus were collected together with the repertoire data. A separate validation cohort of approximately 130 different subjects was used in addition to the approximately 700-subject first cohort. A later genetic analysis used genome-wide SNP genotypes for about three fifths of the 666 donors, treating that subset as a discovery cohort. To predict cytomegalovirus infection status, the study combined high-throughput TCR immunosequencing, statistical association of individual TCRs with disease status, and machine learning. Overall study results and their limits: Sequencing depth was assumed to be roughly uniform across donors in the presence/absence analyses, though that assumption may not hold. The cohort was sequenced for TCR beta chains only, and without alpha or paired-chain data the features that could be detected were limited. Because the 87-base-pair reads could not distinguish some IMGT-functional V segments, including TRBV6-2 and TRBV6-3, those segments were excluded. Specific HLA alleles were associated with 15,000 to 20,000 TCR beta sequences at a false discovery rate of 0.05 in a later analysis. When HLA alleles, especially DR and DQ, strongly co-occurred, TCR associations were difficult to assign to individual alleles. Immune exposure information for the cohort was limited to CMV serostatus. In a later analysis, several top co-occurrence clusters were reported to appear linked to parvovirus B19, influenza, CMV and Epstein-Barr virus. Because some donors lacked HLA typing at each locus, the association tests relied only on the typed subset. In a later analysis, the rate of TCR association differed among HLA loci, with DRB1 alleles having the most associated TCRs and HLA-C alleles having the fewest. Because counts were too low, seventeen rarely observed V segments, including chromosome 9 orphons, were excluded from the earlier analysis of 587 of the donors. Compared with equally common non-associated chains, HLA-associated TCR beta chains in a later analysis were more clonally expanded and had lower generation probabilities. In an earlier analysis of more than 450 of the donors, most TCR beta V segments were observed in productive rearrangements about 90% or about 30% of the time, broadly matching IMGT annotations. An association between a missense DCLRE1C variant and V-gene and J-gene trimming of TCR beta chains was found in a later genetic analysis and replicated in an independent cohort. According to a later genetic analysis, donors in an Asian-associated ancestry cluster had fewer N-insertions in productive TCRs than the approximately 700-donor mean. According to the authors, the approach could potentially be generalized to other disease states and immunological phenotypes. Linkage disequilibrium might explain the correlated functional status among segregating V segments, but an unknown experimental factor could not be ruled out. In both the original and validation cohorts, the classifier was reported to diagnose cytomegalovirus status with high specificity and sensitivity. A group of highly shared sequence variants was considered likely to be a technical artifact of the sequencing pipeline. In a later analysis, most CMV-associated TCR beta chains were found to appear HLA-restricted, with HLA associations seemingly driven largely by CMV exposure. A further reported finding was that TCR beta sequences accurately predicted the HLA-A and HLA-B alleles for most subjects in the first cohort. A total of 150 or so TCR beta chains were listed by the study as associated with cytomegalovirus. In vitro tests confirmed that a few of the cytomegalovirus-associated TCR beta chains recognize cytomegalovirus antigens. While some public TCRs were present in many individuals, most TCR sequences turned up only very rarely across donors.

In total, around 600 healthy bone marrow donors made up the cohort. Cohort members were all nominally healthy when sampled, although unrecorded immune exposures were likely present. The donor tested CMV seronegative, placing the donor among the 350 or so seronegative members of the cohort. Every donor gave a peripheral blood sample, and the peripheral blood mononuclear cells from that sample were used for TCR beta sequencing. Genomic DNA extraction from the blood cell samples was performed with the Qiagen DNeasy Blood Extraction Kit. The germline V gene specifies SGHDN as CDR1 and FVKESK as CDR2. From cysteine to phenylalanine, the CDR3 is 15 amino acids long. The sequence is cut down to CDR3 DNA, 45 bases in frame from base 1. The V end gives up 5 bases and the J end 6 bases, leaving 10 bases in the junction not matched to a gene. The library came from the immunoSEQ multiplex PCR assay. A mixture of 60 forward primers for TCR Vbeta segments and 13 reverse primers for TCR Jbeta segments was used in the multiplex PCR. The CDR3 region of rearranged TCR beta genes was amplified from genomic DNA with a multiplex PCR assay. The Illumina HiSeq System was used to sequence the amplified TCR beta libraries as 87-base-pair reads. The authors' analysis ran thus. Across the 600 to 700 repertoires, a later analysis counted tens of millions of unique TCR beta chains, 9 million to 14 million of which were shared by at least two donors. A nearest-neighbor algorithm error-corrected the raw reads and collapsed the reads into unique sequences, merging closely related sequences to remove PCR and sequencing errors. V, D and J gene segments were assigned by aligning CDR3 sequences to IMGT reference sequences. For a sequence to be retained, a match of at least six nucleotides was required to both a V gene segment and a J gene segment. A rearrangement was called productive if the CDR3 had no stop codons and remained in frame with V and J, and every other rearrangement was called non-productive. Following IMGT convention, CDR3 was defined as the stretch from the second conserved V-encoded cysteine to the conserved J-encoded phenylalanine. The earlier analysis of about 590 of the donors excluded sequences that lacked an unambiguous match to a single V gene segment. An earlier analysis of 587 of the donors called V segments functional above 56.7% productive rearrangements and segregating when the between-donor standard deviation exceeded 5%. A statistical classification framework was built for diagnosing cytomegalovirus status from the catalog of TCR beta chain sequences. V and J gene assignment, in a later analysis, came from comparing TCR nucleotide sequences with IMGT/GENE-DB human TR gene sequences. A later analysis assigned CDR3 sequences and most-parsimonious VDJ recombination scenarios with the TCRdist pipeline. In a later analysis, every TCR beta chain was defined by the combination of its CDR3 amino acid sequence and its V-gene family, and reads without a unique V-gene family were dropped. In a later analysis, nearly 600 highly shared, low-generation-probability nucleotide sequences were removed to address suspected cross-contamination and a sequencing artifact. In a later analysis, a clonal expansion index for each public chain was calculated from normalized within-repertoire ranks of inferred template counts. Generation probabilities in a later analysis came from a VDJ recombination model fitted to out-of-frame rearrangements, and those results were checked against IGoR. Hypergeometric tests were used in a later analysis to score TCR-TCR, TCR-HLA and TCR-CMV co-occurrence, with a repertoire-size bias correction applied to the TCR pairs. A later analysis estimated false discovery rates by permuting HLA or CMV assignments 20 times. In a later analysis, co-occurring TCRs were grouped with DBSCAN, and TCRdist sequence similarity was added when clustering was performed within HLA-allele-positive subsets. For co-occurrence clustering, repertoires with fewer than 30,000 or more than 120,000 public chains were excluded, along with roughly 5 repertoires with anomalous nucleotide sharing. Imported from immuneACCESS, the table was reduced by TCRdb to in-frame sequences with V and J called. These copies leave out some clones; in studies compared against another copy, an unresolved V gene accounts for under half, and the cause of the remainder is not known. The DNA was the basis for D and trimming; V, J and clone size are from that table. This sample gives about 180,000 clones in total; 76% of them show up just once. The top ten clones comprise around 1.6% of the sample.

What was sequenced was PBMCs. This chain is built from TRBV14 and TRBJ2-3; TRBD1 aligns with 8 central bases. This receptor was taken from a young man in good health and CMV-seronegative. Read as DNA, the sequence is TGTGCCAGCAGCTCCCGGGACAGGCTATGGGATACGCAGTATTTT. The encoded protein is CASSSRDRLWDTQYF.